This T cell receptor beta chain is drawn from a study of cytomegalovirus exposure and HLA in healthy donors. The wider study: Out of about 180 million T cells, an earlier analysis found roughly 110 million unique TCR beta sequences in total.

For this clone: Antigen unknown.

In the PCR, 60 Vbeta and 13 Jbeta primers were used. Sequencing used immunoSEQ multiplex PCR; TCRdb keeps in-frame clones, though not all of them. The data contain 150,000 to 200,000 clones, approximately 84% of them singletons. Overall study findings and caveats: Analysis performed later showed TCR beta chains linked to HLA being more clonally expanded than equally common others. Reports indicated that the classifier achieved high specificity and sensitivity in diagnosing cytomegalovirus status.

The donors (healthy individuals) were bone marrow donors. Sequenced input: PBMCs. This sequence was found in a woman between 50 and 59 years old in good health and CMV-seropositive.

As DNA, the CDR3 is TGTGCCAGCAGCTTGGACAGGGGGCGGCCCCAGCATTTT. Translated, it gives CASSLDRGRPQHF. The chain is built from TRBV7-3 and TRBJ1-5; TRBD1 agrees at 11 bases. The V and J ends lost 3 bases and 9 bases, in that order; junction bases with no gene match: 1. Germline CDR1 SGHTA, CDR2 FQGTGA. The CDR3 runs to 13 residues.